The clone carrying this TCR beta chain was seen repeatedly, ten times or more. Its matching antigen is unknown. Time point indicated: newly diagnosed GD, antithyroid drugs for less than 3 months. Following extraction of RNA from PBMCs, that RNA was used to make the TCR library. A peripheral blood sample, around 8.5 milliliters in volume, was drawn into EDTA tubes. These data belong to a study of regulatory T cells in long-lasting Graves disease. The wider study: Prior antithyroid drug treatment in newly diagnosed Graves' patients lasted under 3 months.

After removal of 3 bases from V and 7 bases from J, the junction contained 14 bases not matched to a gene. CDR3 length: 16 amino acids. Germline CDR1 is KGHSH and CDR2 is LQKENI. Arm-PCR of CDR3 regions and iRepertoire HTBI primers were used to build TCR beta libraries. TCRdb reprocessed the multiplex PCR reads with MiXCR, giving one entry per CDR3 protein. The data contain some 250,000 distinct CDR3 sequences, around 18% of them seen just once; the ten biggest clones take up about 15%. Study results and limitations: Favoring TRBV28, TRBJ1-2 and TRBJ2-5 was a feature seen in persistent disease.

Another study also made use of these data, one on T cells in Graves' hyperthyroidism and ophthalmopathy. That report adds: Peripheral blood also featured most of the thyroid clonotypes expanded above 0.001.

V usage is TRBV18 and J usage is TRBJ1-2; the match to TRBD1 covers 7 bases. The sample was peripheral blood mononuclear cells (PBMCs), taken at new diagnosis, from a patient treated with antithyroid drugs. This TCR was recovered from a woman aged 30 to 39 with Graves disease. The CDR3 bases are TGTGCCAGCTCACCTGGACAGGATGCGGGGGCAGGTGGCTACACCTTC. It encodes CASSPGQDAGAGGYTF. Full variable domain (missing parts from reference TRBV18 and TRBJ1-2): NAGVMQNPRHLVRRRGQEARLRCSPMKGHSHVYWYRQLPEEGLKFMVYLQKENIIDESGMPKERFSAEFPKEGPSILRIQQVVRGDSAAYFCASSPGQDAGAGGYTFGSGTRLTVV.